This TCR beta chain is drawn from a study of T cell responses to AZD1222 COVID-19 vaccine. Notes on the study in general: Breadth and depth of Spike-specific TCRs rose after two AZD1222 doses.

The table came from immunoSEQ multiplex PCR; TCRdb's copy has only in-frame clones and leaves some out. The sample has under 200,000 clones, roughly 90% seen once. Germline values: CDR1 SGHDT, CDR2 YYEEEE. There are 13 residues in the CDR3. The V gene lost 6 bases and the J gene lost 14 bases, with 23 bases spanning the gap. Regarding this clone: Its specificity is not known.

The receptor comes from an adult in good health. The chain couples TRBV5-6 to TRBJ1-2, with TRBD1 as a possible D gene (6 bases). Sequenced material: peripheral blood, taken on day 0 of AZD1222 vaccination. The CDR3 sequence is CASTRGGPGARTF. DNA of the CDR3: TGTGCCAGCACGAGGGGGGGCCCGGGAGCGCGAACCTTC.